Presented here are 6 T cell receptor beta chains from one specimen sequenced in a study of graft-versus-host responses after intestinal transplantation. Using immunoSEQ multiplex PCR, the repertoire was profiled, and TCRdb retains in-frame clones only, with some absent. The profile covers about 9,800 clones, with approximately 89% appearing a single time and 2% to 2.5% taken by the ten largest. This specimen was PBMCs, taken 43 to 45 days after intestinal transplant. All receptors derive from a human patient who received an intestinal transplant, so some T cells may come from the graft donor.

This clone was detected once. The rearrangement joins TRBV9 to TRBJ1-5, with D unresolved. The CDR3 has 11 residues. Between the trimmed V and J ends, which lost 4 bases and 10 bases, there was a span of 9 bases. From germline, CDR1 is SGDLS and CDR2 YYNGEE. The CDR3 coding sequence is TGTGCCAGCAGCAAGGTAAGTCCCCAGCATTTT. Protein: CASSKVSPQHF.

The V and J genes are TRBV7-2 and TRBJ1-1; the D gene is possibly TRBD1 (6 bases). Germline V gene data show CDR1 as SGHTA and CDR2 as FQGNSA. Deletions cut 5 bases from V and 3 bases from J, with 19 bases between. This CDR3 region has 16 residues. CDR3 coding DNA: TGTGCCAGCAGCCCAGGACAGTGGGTCCCGTACACTGAAGCTTTCTTT. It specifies CASSPGQWVPYTEAFF.

The DNA of the CDR3 is TGTGCCAGCGGGTCATCAGTGGATGAGCAGTTCTTC. Translation: CASGSSVDEQFF. This chain uses TRBV6-5 with TRBJ2-1; D call uncertain. Trimming removed 8 bases at V and 8 bases at J, with 13 bases between. Germline values: CDR1 MNHEY, CDR2 SVGAGI. The CDR3 spans 12 residues.

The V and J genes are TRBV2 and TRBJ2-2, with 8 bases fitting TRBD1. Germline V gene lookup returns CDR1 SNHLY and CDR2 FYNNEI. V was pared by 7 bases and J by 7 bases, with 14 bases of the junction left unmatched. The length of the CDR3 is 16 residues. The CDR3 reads CASKGTGSVVNGELFF. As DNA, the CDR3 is TGTGCCAGCAAGGGGACAGGTAGTGTGGTAAACGGGGAGCTGTTTTTT.

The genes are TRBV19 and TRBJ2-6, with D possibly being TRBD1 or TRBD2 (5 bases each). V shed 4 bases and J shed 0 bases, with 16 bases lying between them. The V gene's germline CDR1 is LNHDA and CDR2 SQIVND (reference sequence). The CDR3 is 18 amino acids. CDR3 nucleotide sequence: TGTGCCAGTAGTACCATAGCTCGGGGCCTCTCTGGGGCCAACGTCCTGACTTTC. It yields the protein CASSTIARGLSGANVLTF. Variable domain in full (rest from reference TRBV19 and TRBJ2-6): DGGITQSPKYLFRKEGQNVTLSCEQNLNHDAMYWYRQDPGQGLRLIYYSQIVNDFQKGDIAEGYSVSREKKESFPLTVTSAQKNPTAFYLCASSTIARGLSGANVLTFGAGSRLTVL.

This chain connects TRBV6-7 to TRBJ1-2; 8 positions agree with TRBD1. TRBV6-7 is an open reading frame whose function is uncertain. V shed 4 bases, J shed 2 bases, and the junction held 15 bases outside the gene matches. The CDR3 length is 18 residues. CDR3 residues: CASSLGRCPGGENYGYTF. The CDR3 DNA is TGTGCCAGCAGTTTAGGTCGTTGCCCAGGGGGCGAGAACTATGGCTACACCTTC.